This is a list of T cell receptor beta chains from one sample in a study of PD-L1 blockade in urothelial cancer. The table came from immunoSEQ multiplex PCR; TCRdb's copy has only in-frame clones and leaves some out. This sample yields around 60,000 clones, of which 81% are seen a single time; 3% to 4% belongs to the top ten. Material: PBMCs, obtained around atezolizumab (anti-PD-L1) treatment. The receptors come from a man between 65 and 80 years old with urothelial cancer. The CDR3 runs from the conserved cysteine through the conserved F or W. The D gene is left open where the match is weak. The size field is filled for only some rows; it gives once, few, many or a size class.

J: TRBJ1-2
D: .
size: .
V: TRBV6-5
CDR3: CASSYDSRGYGYTF
DNA: TGTGCCAGCAGTTACGATTCTAGGGGTTATGGCTACACCTTC

J: TRBJ2-5
D: .
size: once
V: TRBV6-5
CDR3: CASSYSWAEQETQYF
DNA: TGTGCCAGCAGTTACTCGTGGGCAGAACAAGAGACCCAGTACTTC

J: TRBJ2-7
D: TRBD1
size: once
V: TRBV27
CDR3: CASSPSGTVSYEQYF
DNA: TGTGCCAGCAGTCCATCCGGGACAGTCTCCTACGAGCAGTACTTC

J: TRBJ2-3
D: TRBD1
size: .
V: TRBV5-1
CDR3: CASSSTGARGDTQYF
DNA: TGCGCCAGCAGCTCCACAGGGGCCCGGGGAGATACGCAGTATTTT

J: TRBJ1-2
D: TRBD1
size: .
V: TRBV7-2
CDR3: CASSVDRGLGYTF
DNA: TGTGCCAGCAGCGTGGACAGGGGGCTCGGCTACACCTTC

J: TRBJ2-6
D: TRBD1
size: .
V: TRBV30
CDR3: CAWNRGPGANVLTF
DNA: TGTGCCTGGAACAGGGGGCCTGGGGCCAACGTCCTGACTTTC

J: TRBJ2-7
D: TRBD1
size: .
V: TRBV29-1
CDR3: CSVGDRGEREQYF
DNA: TGCAGCGTGGGAGACAGGGGGGAGCGGGAGCAGTACTTC

J: TRBJ2-7
D: TRBD2
size: .
V: TRBV7-2
CDR3: CASSLAGGSYEQYF
DNA: TGTGCCAGCAGCTTAGCGGGGGGGAGTTACGAGCAGTACTTC

J: TRBJ1-5
D: .
size: .
V: TRBV6-1
CDR3: CASAGVLEGNQPQHF
DNA: TGTGCCAGCGCCGGGGTGTTGGAGGGCAATCAGCCCCAGCATTTT

J: TRBJ2-7
D: TRBD2
size: .
V: TRBV6-6
CDR3: CASSSGLAGPPYEQYF
DNA: TGTGCCAGCAGCTCCGGACTAGCGGGACCACCCTACGAGCAGTACTTC

J: TRBJ2-5
D: .
size: .
V: TRBV11-3
CDR3: CASSLRAGNGETQYF
DNA: TGTGCCAGCAGCTTACGGGCGGGTAATGGGGAGACCCAGTACTTC

J: TRBJ1-2
D: TRBD1
size: .
V: TRBV28
CDR3: CASTRTGAGYGYTF
DNA: TGTGCCAGCACCCGGACAGGGGCGGGATATGGCTACACCTTC

J: TRBJ2-5
D: TRBD2
size: .
V: TRBV5-1
CDR3: CASSSLRLAGEWETQYF
DNA: TGCGCCAGCAGCTCCCTTCGACTAGCGGGAGAATGGGAGACCCAGTACTTC

J: TRBJ1-1
D: .
size: .
V: TRBV18
CDR3: CASSPLAKGVNTEAFF
DNA: TGTGCCAGCTCACCACTCGCAAAGGGGGTGAACACTGAAGCTTTCTTT

J: TRBJ2-1
D: .
size: .
V: TRBV2
CDR3: CASRAFTGSSYNEQFF
DNA: TGTGCCAGCAGGGCCTTTACGGGATCCTCCTACAATGAGCAGTTCTTC

J: TRBJ2-1
D: .
size: .
V: TRBV28
CDR3: CASSPRVSVSYNEQFF
DNA: TGTGCCAGTTCCCCTCGTGTGAGTGTCTCCTACAATGAGCAGTTCTTC

J: TRBJ1-5
D: .
size: .
V: TRBV10-3
CDR3: CAISPSGGGAQQPQHF
DNA: TGTGCCATCTCACCCTCGGGGGGAGGGGCGCAACAGCCCCAGCATTTT

J: TRBJ2-1
D: .
size: .
V: TRBV9
CDR3: CASSVGVRDDNEQFF
DNA: TGTGCCAGCAGCGTAGGTGTGCGGGATGACAATGAGCAGTTCTTC

J: TRBJ1-3
D: .
size: .
V: TRBV19
CDR3: CASSAPTGYGNTIYF
DNA: TGTGCCAGTAGTGCACCTACAGGGTACGGAAACACCATATATTTT

J: TRBJ2-7
D: TRBD1
size: .
V: TRBV4-1
CDR3: CASSQLTGGPYEQYF
DNA: TGCGCCAGCAGCCAGCTGACAGGGGGCCCCTACGAGCAGTACTTC

J: TRBJ2-1
D: TRBD2
size: .
V: TRBV5-1
CDR3: CASSGSSGRAWNEQFF
DNA: TGCGCCAGCAGTGGCTCTAGCGGGAGGGCGTGGAATGAGCAGTTCTTC

J: TRBJ1-4
D: TRBD1
size: .
V: TRBV4-1
CDR3: CASRPGTVNEKLFF
DNA: TGCGCCAGCAGACCGGGGACAGTAAATGAAAAACTGTTTTTT

J: TRBJ1-2
D: .
size: .
V: TRBV28
CDR3: CASTGGSLIYGYTF
DNA: TGTGCCAGCACGGGGGGCAGCCTGATCTATGGCTACACCTTC